Listed here are 14 T cell receptor beta chains from one sample, sequenced in a study of T-cell reconstitution after alpha-beta-depleted transplantation in children (dated by TCRdb to about 2016). The treatment or condition label corresponds to: allogeneic hematopoietic cell transplantation with graft depleted of TCRalphabeta T cells and CD19 B cells. The library was built by means of PCR. Data came from an Illumina HiSeq 2500. To normalize quantification of the TCRbeta repertoire, the TCR libraries were built with molecular barcoding that relied on unique molecular identifiers. In-frame beta chains were kept once TCRdb had trimmed the public reads at Q25 with fastp and called clones with MiXCR. Every CDR3 protein is listed once, alongside the most common genes and DNA of its rows. The sample table lists a few hundred thousand distinct CDR3 sequences, approximately 13% of them with a count of one. The biggest ten clones account for over 2% of the sample.

This material consisted of PBMCs, mostly from graft donor cells, taken 360 days after TCRalphabeta/CD19-depleted stem cell transplant. These TCRs come from a male patient aged 10 to 17 who had a stem cell transplant for acute myeloid leukemia, so the T cells may come from the graft donor.

J is TRBJ2-2 and V is TRBV20-1; 8 nucleotides line up with TRBD2. Trimming cost V 2 bases and J 2 bases; bases outside gene matches: 4. From germline, CDR1 is DFQATT and CDR2 SNEGSKA (reference sequence). The CDR3 has 15 residues. The CDR3 loop reads CSARTSGPNTGELFF. The CDR3 nucleotides are TGCAGTGCTAGAACTAGCGGACCAAACACCGGGGAGCTGTTTTTT.

This clonotype was seen more than once but under ten times. The chain combines TRBV5-1 with TRBJ2-1; tentatively, D is TRBD2 (5 bases). The CDR3 runs to 14 residues. Germline values: CDR1 SGHRS, CDR2 YFSETQ. V was pared by 0 bases and J by 7 bases, with 11 bases between. CDR3 in DNA: TGCGCCAGCAGCTTGGGAGGGCCGGGGAATGAGCAGTTCTTC. As protein: CASSLGGPGNEQFF.

The genes are TRBV6-5 and TRBJ2-3; 15 nucleotides line up with TRBD2. V trimming: 4 bases; J trimming: 0 bases; junction bases outside the gene matches: 8. Germline CDR1 and CDR2: MNHEY and SVGAGI. This CDR3 has 19 amino acids. The CDR3 DNA follows: TGTGCCAGCAGTTGGGGTGGACTAGCGGGAGGGCCTAGCACAGATACGCAGTATTTT. Translation gives CASSWGGLAGGPSTDTQYF.

V gene TRBV5-1 combines with J gene TRBJ2-4; 14 nucleotides match TRBD2. The trim removed 3 bases at V and 3 bases at J, leaving 8 bases unmatched. The CDR3 sequence is 18 residues long. The germline CDR1 and CDR2 sequences are SGHRS and YFSETQ. This chain's CDR3 is CASSWGLAGDGGKNIQYF. CDR3 nucleotide sequence: TGCGCCAGCAGCTGGGGACTAGCGGGAGATGGGGGCAAAAACATTCAGTACTTC.

The chain joins TRBV20-1 to TRBJ2-7; TRBD1 might be the D (5 bases). Trimming stripped 7 bases from V and 1 base from J, with 20 bases between. CDR3 length: 15 residues. Germline CDR1 reads DFQATT; CDR2 reads SNEGSKA (reference sequence). CDR3 bases: TGCAGTGTCTCGATGGGGCTTACGCTTTCCTACGAGCAGTACTTC. This translates into CSVSMGLTLSYEQYF.

Only a few counts were recorded for this clonotype. V usage is TRBV15 and J usage is TRBJ1-3; 7 nucleotides match TRBD1. The J segment lost 8 bases and the V segment lost 3 bases, leaving 4 bases of the junction unmatched. The germline V gene encodes CDR1 LNHNV and CDR2 YYDKDF (reference sequence). CDR3 length equals 13 residues. CDR3 region: CATSSDRVYTIYF. The CDR3 DNA sequence: TGTGCCACCAGCAGCGACAGGGTATACACCATATATTTT.

This clonotype was counted a few times. The chain combines TRBV12-3 or TRBV12-4 with TRBJ2-3; the match to TRBD2 covers 10 bases. The CDR3 spans 14 residues. V gave up 6 bases and J gave up 6 bases; unmatched junction bases: 6. The CDR3 spells CASRNSGRPDTQYF. The CDR3 DNA reads TGTGCCAGCAGAAATAGCGGGAGGCCGGATACGCAGTATTTT.

This clonotype was recorded at least ten times. The V call is TRBV12-3 or TRBV12-4, the J call TRBJ2-1; D not certain. With 3 bases removed from V and 0 bases from J, the gap between germline ends came to 9 bases. This CDR3 is 15 amino acids long. The CDR3 region is CASSFLSVSYNEQFF. The CDR3 DNA reads as TGTGCCAGCAGTTTTTTGAGCGTCTCCTACAATGAGCAGTTCTTC.

This clonotype turned up a few times. The rearrangement links TRBV6-2 or TRBV6-3 to TRBJ2-5; unclear D gene. Germline CDR1 is MNHEY and CDR2 is SVGEGT. The CDR3 spans 13 residues. V lost 6 bases, J lost 1 base, and 9 bases lay in between. The CDR3 sequence: CASSRSFQETQYF. In DNA, the CDR3 is TGTGCCAGCAGCCGGTCGTTCCAAGAGACCCAGTACTTC.

This clonotype has a handful of counts. The V and J genes are TRBV6-2 or TRBV6-3 and TRBJ2-7; D may be TRBD1 or TRBD2 (5 bases each). Per germline, CDR1 MNHEY and CDR2 SVGEGT. The length of the CDR3 is 16 residues. V dropped 1 base and J dropped 2 bases, with 15 bases sitting between them. The CDR3 sequence is CASSYFFPRGTYEQYF. For the CDR3, the DNA is TGTGCCAGCAGTTACTTCTTCCCGAGGGGAACCTACGAGCAGTACTTC.

At least ten counts were recorded for this clonotype. The chain links TRBV6-2 or TRBV6-3 to TRBJ2-1, with 9 nucleotides matching TRBD2. Germline CDR1 is MNHEY and CDR2 is SVGEGT. V dropped 1 base and J dropped 9; count of bases not matched to a gene: 10. CDR3 length equals 16 residues. CDR3 region: CASSYFGSGREGEQFF. For the CDR3, the DNA is TGTGCCAGCAGTTACTTCGGTAGCGGGAGAGAAGGTGAGCAGTTCTTC.

The rearrangement uses TRBV5-1 and TRBJ2-5, with 12 nucleotides matching TRBD2. V lost 0 bases and J lost 2; bases outside the gene matches: 14. The CDR3 runs 20 residues. Germline CDR1 is SGHRS and CDR2 is YFSETQ. CDR3 protein: CASSLARPKGLAGFQETQYF. The DNA for the CDR3 is TGCGCCAGCAGCTTGGCGAGACCAAAAGGACTAGCGGGATTTCAAGAGACCCAGTACTTC. Full variable domain (rest looked up from reference TRBV5-1 and TRBJ2-5): KAGVTQTPRYLIKTRGQQVTLSCSPISGHRSVSWYQQTPGQGLQFLFEYFSETQRNKGNFPGRFSGRQFSNSRSEMNVSTLELGDSALYLCASSLARPKGLAGFQETQYFGPGTRLLVL.

This clonotype showed up many times. This chain uses TRBV20-1 with TRBJ2-7; tentative D call: TRBD1 (5 bases). Deletions cut 0 bases from V and 2 bases from J, with 11 bases between. Germline values: CDR1 DFQATT, CDR2 SNEGSKA (reference sequence). The CDR3 spans 14 residues. CDR3 nucleotide sequence: TGCAGTGCTAGAGATCGCCAGGGCACCTACGAGCAGTACTTC. This gives the protein CSARDRQGTYEQYF.

By sample fraction, this clonotype is medium-sized (0.01 to 0.1%). The chain combines TRBV7-6 with TRBJ2-7, with 8 nucleotides matching TRBD1. In germline, CDR1 is SGHVS, CDR2 FNYEAQ. V shed 5 bases, J shed 0 bases, and the junction held 6 bases outside the gene matches. This CDR3 contains 15 residues. In nucleotides, the CDR3 is TGTGCCAGCAGCCTGACAGGGGATCCCTCCTACGAGCAGTACTTC. Protein sequence: CASSLTGDPSYEQYF. Drawing the rest from reference TRBV7-6 and TRBJ2-7, the complete variable domain is GAGVSQSPRYKVTKRGQDVALRCDPISGHVSLYWYRQALGQGPEFLTYFNYEAQQDKSGLPNDRFSAERPEGSISTLTIQRTEQRDSAMYRCASSLTGDPSYEQYFGPGTRLTVT.